Given below is one T cell receptor (beta chain) in context. Its specificity is unknown. The record originates from a study of T cell responses to AZD1222 COVID-19 vaccine. Broader study findings: Two doses of AZD1222 preceded a rise in Spike-specific TCR breadth and depth.

There are 16 residues in the CDR3. CDR1 is SGDLS, CDR2 YYNGEE, per germline. V lost 2 bases and J lost 6, with 17 bases in between. Clones were sequenced by immunoSEQ multiplex PCR, and TCRdb holds only the in-frame ones, with some missing. The table lists more than 150,000 clones, 88% of them singletons. The sequence came from an adult in good health. The sequencing here drew on peripheral blood, taken on day 0 of AZD1222 vaccination. The rearrangement uses TRBV9 and TRBJ2-2; perhaps D is TRBD1 or TRBD2 (6 bases each). The DNA for the CDR3 is TGTGCCAGCAGCGTCCGCCCGGGGGCGGTGGCCGGGGAGCTGTTTTTT. This gives the protein CASSVRPGAVAGELFF.